The 13 T cell receptor beta chains below were found in one sample sequenced in a study of vaccination and CD4 T cells after COVID-19. These receptors' targets are unknown. Treatment here: roughly nine-day PBMC culture with coronavirus spike peptide pools or control peptides (ViraFEST assay). Scientists ran DNA taken from cultured CD4+ T cells through the Oncomine TCR Beta short-read assay for sequencing. Each CDR3 protein is one row after TCRdb ran MiXCR on the PCR reads. The repertoire has 10,000 to 11,000 distinct CDR3 sequences, about a quarter of them found once; the top ten carry 24%. The source was CD4+ T cells from blood, cultured in vitro, collected after SARS-CoV-2 vaccination. These receptors all stem from a human donor who had recovered from COVID-19.

This sequence joins TRBV28 and TRBJ2-3, with D perhaps TRBD1 (7 bases). Germline CDR1 reads MDHEN; CDR2 reads SYDVKM. Trimming removed 5 bases from V and 3 bases from J, with 15 bases in between. The CDR3 has 15 residues. The CDR3 DNA follows: TGTGCCAGCAGTCAAGCAGGGGGGAGAACAGATACGCAGTATTTT. Protein product: CASSQAGGRTDTQYF.

The CDR3 DNA is TGTGCCAGCAGCCAAGGGACCTCTGCAGATACGCAGTATTTT. Protein product: CASSQGTSADTQYF. This chain uses TRBV4-2 with TRBJ2-3; D is unresolved. CDR1 is LGHNA and CDR2 is YNFKEQ in the germline V gene. The CDR3 runs 14 residues. V lost 1 base, J lost 4 bases, and 9 bases lay in between.

This clonotype is medium-sized. The genes are TRBV20-1 and TRBJ2-5; D possibly corresponds to TRBD2 (5 bases). Trimming removed 0 bases at V and 5 bases at J, with 13 bases between. Germline values: CDR1 DFQATT, CDR2 SNEGSKA (reference sequence). This CDR3 region has 14 residues. This CDR3 reads CSARDPAGVETQYF. The CDR3 DNA is TGCAGTGCTAGAGATCCGGCCGGGGTTGAGACCCAGTACTTC.

The chain combines TRBV7-6 with TRBJ2-2; D possibly corresponds to TRBD2 (6 bases). V lost 5 bases, J lost 6 bases, and 19 bases lay in between. Germline CDR1 is SGHVS and CDR2 is FNYEAQ. The CDR3 loop spans 16 amino acids. As DNA, the CDR3 is TGTGCCAGCAGCCTTTCGAGGGCGGGGTTCGCCGGGGAGCTGTTTTTT. This sequence encodes CASSLSRAGFAGELFF.

This clonotype appeared a few times. The rearrangement joins TRBV7-8 to TRBJ1-5; 8 nucleotides agree with TRBD1. This CDR3 comprises 14 residues. The V gene end was trimmed by 5 bases and the J gene end by 4 bases; junction bases not matched to a gene: 4. Looked up from germline, CDR1 is SGHVS and CDR2 is FQNEAQ. CDR3 region: CASSSRQGNQPQHF. The CDR3 nucleotides are TGTGCCAGCAGCAGCAGACAGGGGAATCAGCCCCAGCATTTT. Complete variable domain (other parts from reference TRBV7-8 and TRBJ1-5): GAGVSQSPRYKVAKRGQDVALRCDPISGHVSLFWYQQALGQGPEFLTYFQNEAQLDKSGLPSDRFFAERPEGSVSTLKIQRTQQEDSAVYLCASSSRQGNQPQHFGDGTRLSIL.

The CDR3 sequence: CSARVFLGQSYEQYF. CDR3 DNA sequence: TGCAGTGCTAGAGTATTTCTAGGACAGTCCTACGAGCAGTACTTC. This chain connects TRBV20-1 to TRBJ2-7; TRBD1 is a possible D gene (6 bases). V lost 1 base, J lost 1 base, and 14 bases lay in between. The CDR3 covers 15 residues. The germline CDR1 and CDR2 sequences are DFQATT and SNEGSKA (reference sequence).

This rearrangement joins TRBV10-2 to TRBJ1-1; the D is unclear. V lost 2 bases and J lost 5, with 9 bases in between. CDR3 length: 13 residues. The germline gives CDR1 WSHSY, CDR2 SAAADI. CDR3 sequence reads: CASSEGPRTEAFF. DNA for the CDR3: TGCGCCAGCAGTGAGGGCCCGCGAACTGAAGCTTTCTTT.

The genes are TRBV27 and TRBJ1-5; maybe TRBD1 (6 bases). CDR1 is MNHEY and CDR2 is SMNVEV in the germline V gene (reference sequence). V dropped 8 bases and J dropped 2 bases, with 13 bases sitting between them. The CDR3 contains 14 residues. The CDR3 loop reads CASSTGTGNQPQHF. CDR3 DNA sequence: TGTGCCAGCTCGACAGGTACCGGCAATCAGCCCCAGCATTTT.

This clonotype has only a few counts. The chain has TRBV4-3 and TRBJ2-7; 9 bases fit TRBD2. Per the germline V gene, CDR1 is LGHNA and CDR2 is YSLEER. The ends lost 0 bases at V and 4 bases at J; junction bases unmatched: 4. The CDR3 spans 15 residues. CDR3 residues: CASSQDWTSAYEQYF. The CDR3 DNA sequence: TGCGCCAGCAGCCAAGATTGGACTAGCGCTTACGAGCAGTACTTC.

This clonotype occurred a few times. The chain combines TRBV28 with TRBJ1-2; possible D gene TRBD1, 5 bases. V was pared by 8 bases and J by 5 bases, with 9 bases between. Germline loops: CDR1 MDHEN, CDR2 SYDVKM. The CDR3 consists of 11 residues. As DNA, the CDR3 is TGTGCCAGCTCTACAGGTTATGGCTACACCTTC. This encodes CASSTGYGYTF.

Judged by abundance, this clonotype is medium-sized. V usage is TRBV20-1 and J usage is TRBJ1-1, with unresolved D. The CDR3 extends over 13 amino acids. Looked up from germline, CDR1 is DFQATT and CDR2 is SNEGSKA (reference sequence). Trimming left V 3 bases short and J 1 base short, with 9 bases between. CDR3 in DNA: TGCAGTGCTAGGAAGGGTCAGAACACTGAAGCTTTCTTT. This translates into CSARKGQNTEAFF.

By share, this clonotype counts as medium-sized (0.01 to 0.1%). V gene TRBV20-1 combines with J gene TRBJ2-5; 9 nucleotides line up with TRBD1. Germline V lookup: CDR1 DFQATT, CDR2 SNEGSKA (reference sequence). The V and J ends lost 5 bases and 4 bases, in that order; junction bases with no gene match: 14. This CDR3 region has 16 residues. This CDR3 is CSAARRQGGGTETQYF. DNA for the CDR3: TGCAGTGCTGCACGCCGACAGGGGGGCGGTACAGAGACCCAGTACTTC.

V gene TRBV6-1 combines with J gene TRBJ1-2; weak D call: TRBD1 (5 bases). There are 11 residues in the CDR3. Germline CDR1 MNHNS, CDR2 SASEGT. V dropped 11 bases and J dropped 9 bases, with 16 bases sitting between them. The CDR3 region is CAGGGSLRYTF. The CDR3 DNA reads TGTGCCGGGGGGGGGTCACTGCGCTACACCTTC.